Presented here are 20 T cell receptor beta chains from one specimen sequenced in a study of cytomegalovirus exposure and HLA in healthy donors. In the PCR, 60 Vbeta and 13 Jbeta primers were used. Using immunoSEQ multiplex PCR, the repertoire was profiled, and TCRdb retains in-frame clones only, with some absent. The sample contains about 200,000 clones, roughly four fifths of which appear only once. The specimen sequenced was PBMCs. The receptors stem from a girl aged 2 to 10 in good health and CMV-seronegative.

This clone was counted only a few times. Its ends do not fully match the called genes, so a read error is possible. The chain joins TRBV7-9 to TRBJ1-1; 11 bases are shared with TRBD1. The CDR3 is made up of 15 amino acids. CDR1 and CDR2 (germline): SEHNR, FQNEAQ (reference sequence). The CDR3 DNA sequence: TGTTCCAGCAGCCCCGGACAGGGGGCGAACACTGAAGCTTTCTTT. Translated, it gives CSSSPGQGANTEAFF.

Worth noting for this clone: Other DNA sequences of this sample code for an identical CDR3. The chain combines TRBV19 with TRBJ2-1; 8 nucleotides agree with TRBD1. The CDR3 is made up of 15 amino acids. CDR1 is LNHDA and CDR2 is SQIVND in the germline V gene (reference sequence). Losses at the gene ends were 4 bases for V and 4 bases for J; bases not matched to a gene: 6. This CDR3 reads CASSTRQGTYNEQFF. As DNA, the CDR3 is TGTGCCAGTAGTACCCGACAGGGGACATACAATGAGCAGTTCTTC.

The CDR3 protein is CASSLLGQGNTEAFF. The CDR3 region has the DNA TGTGCCAGCAGCTTGCTAGGACAGGGTAACACTGAAGCTTTCTTT. This chain joins TRBV11-1 and TRBJ1-1; TRBD1 agrees at 8 bases. CDR1 and CDR2 from the germline V gene are SGHAT and FQDESV (reference sequence). The CDR3 runs 15 residues. V lost 3 bases to trimming and J lost 2 bases; unmatched junction nucleotides: 5.

The count of this clone is one. The chain combines TRBV6-1 with TRBJ1-2; weak D call: TRBD1 (5 bases). Between the trimmed V and J ends, which lost 2 bases and 5 bases, there was a span of 15 bases. Germline V gives CDR1 MNHNS, CDR2 SASEGT. The CDR3 loop spans 15 amino acids. CDR3 protein: CASSEWGPGDYGYTF. CDR3 nucleotide sequence: TGTGCCAGCAGTGAATGGGGCCCTGGGGATTATGGCTACACCTTC.

This clone was counted once. The chain carries TRBV5-4 and TRBJ1-1, with TRBD1 matching over 7 bases. J gave up 6 bases and V 0 bases, and 5 bases lay outside the gene matches. The CDR3 has 14 amino acids. CDR1 SGHNT and CDR2 YYREEE come from the germline V gene (reference sequence). CDR3: CASSLEGGASEAFF. The CDR3 DNA is TGTGCCAGCAGCTTGGAAGGGGGCGCGTCTGAAGCTTTCTTT.

The chain has TRBV11-3 and TRBJ1-1, with D hard to call. This CDR3 has 12 amino acids. The V end was cut by 3 bases, the J end by 4 bases, with 6 bases between. Germline CDR1 and CDR2: SGHNT and YENEEA. The CDR3 DNA is TGTGCCAGCAGCTTTTCCGGCACTGAAGCTTTCTTT. This sequence encodes CASSFSGTEAFF. Combining the CDR3 with reference TRBV11-3 and TRBJ1-1 gives the whole variable domain EAGVVQSPRYKIIEKKQPVAFWCNPISGHNTLYWYLQNLGQGPELLIRYENEEAVDDSQLPKDRFSAERLKGVDSTLKIQPAELGDSAVYLCASSFSGTEAFFGQGTRLTVV.

This clone was observed once. V usage is TRBV7-9 and J usage is TRBJ2-7, with D possibly TRBD1 on 5 matching bases. Germline CDR1 is SEHNR and CDR2 is FQNEAQ (reference sequence). The CDR3 is 13 amino acids. The ends were cut back, 6 bases at V and 3 bases at J, with 12 bases in the middle. The CDR3 bases are TGTGCCAGCAGGCTGACAGTAAACTACGAGCAGTACTTC. Encoded protein: CASRLTVNYEQYF.

This clone has only a few counts. The chain is built from TRBV19 and TRBJ2-7; 9 bases align to TRBD2. The CDR3 spans 13 residues. Germline CDR1 is LNHDA and CDR2 is SQIVND (reference sequence). The CDR3, as DNA: TGTGCCAGTAGTTACGGGGCGGGAGGGCCCTTATCGGTT. It is translated as CASSYGAGGPLSV.

V is TRBV25-1 and J is TRBJ2-7; D gene uncertain. Trimming took off 2 bases at V and 2 bases at J, with 7 bases between the two ends. The CDR3 sequence is 13 residues long. In germline, CDR1 is MGHDK, CDR2 SYGVNS. CDR3 sequence reads: CASSEPGAYEQYF. The CDR3 coding sequence is TGTGCCAGCAGTGAACCGGGTGCCTACGAGCAGTACTTC.

This clone was found once. The chain uses TRBV2 and TRBJ1-6, with D possibly TRBD1 on 5 matching bases. V was shortened by 4 bases and J by 1 base, with 11 bases between the two germline ends. The V gene's germline CDR1 is SNHLY and CDR2 FYNNEI. CDR3 length: 16 residues. The CDR3 region has the DNA TGTGCCAGCAGTGCAGCCAGGGCGTCCTATAATTCACCCCTCCACTTT. This encodes CASSAARASYNSPLHF.

V gene TRBV11-2 combines with J gene TRBJ1-4; possible D gene TRBD1, 6 bases. This CDR3 has 16 residues. Germline V gene sequence: CDR1 SGHAT, CDR2 FQNNGV. V lost 1 base and J 8 bases, leaving 17 bases between the germline ends. CDR3 sequence: CASSLVGGGLEEKLFF. CDR3 DNA: TGTGCCAGCAGCTTAGTCGGCGGGGGGCTGGAAGAAAAACTGTTTTTT.

The chain recombines TRBV11-2 with TRBJ1-4; TRBD1 agrees at 8 bases. Germline values: CDR1 SGHAT, CDR2 FQNNGV. The trim removed 5 bases at V and 7 bases at J, leaving 12 bases unmatched. The CDR3 loop spans 16 amino acids. The DNA for the CDR3 is TGTGCCAGCAGCCGTCGAATGACAGGGGCGGGTGAAAAACTGTTTTTT. Residues: CASSRRMTGAGEKLFF.

The rearrangement links TRBV7-3 to TRBJ2-3, with D uncertain. This CDR3 is 14 amino acids long. V was clipped by 4 bases and J by 1 base, with 9 bases between them. Germline values: CDR1 SGHTA, CDR2 FQGTGA. CDR3 DNA: TGTGCCAGCAGCTCCTTTGCAGGCACAGATACGCAGTATTTT. Translated, it gives CASSSFAGTDTQYF. The full variable domain, rest sourced from reference TRBV7-3 and TRBJ2-3, is GAGVSQTPSNKVTEKGKYVELRCDPISGHTALYWYRQSLGQGPEFLIYFQGTGAADDSGLPNDRFFAVRPEGSVSTLKIQRTERGDSAVYLCASSSFAGTDTQYFGPGTRLTVL.

V gene TRBV19 combines with J gene TRBJ1-2; possibly TRBD1 for D (6 bases). With 5 bases removed from V and 5 bases from J, the gap between germline ends came to 9 bases. There are 12 residues in the CDR3. Germline lookup yields CDR1 LNHDA and CDR2 SQIVND (reference sequence). The CDR3 here is CASSQTGYGYTF. Written as DNA, the CDR3 is TGTGCCAGTAGTCAAACAGGGTATGGCTACACCTTC. The whole variable domain, filled in from reference TRBV19 and TRBJ1-2, reads DGGITQSPKYLFRKEGQNVTLSCEQNLNHDAMYWYRQDPGQGLRLIYYSQIVNDFQKGDIAEGYSVSREKKESFPLTVTSAQKNPTAFYLCASSQTGYGYTFGSGTRLTVV.

This clone has only a few counts. V and J are TRBV5-1 and TRBJ1-1; no reliable D call. The CDR3 covers 14 residues. Germline CDR1 and CDR2: SGHRS and YFSETQ. Trimming removed 0 bases at V and 3 bases at J, with 9 bases between. The CDR3 coding sequence is TGCGCCAGCAGCTTGGCCACGGGAGACACTGAAGCTTTCTTT. The encoded protein is CASSLATGDTEAFF.

The chain has TRBV5-4 and TRBJ2-1, with 15 positions matching TRBD2. The CDR3 has 19 residues. Germline V CDR1 and CDR2: SGHNT, YYREEE (reference sequence). V shed 5 bases, J shed 0 bases, and the junction held 9 bases outside the gene matches. CDR3 protein: CASRTGTSGRRDSYNEQFF. The DNA of the CDR3 is TGTGCCAGCAGAACCGGGACTAGCGGGAGGAGGGACTCCTACAATGAGCAGTTCTTC.

This clone has just one count. J is TRBJ1-4 and V is TRBV5-6; no definite D call. V was shortened by 0 bases and J by 5 bases, with 5 bases between the two germline ends. This CDR3 has 13 amino acids. Looked up from germline, CDR1 is SGHDT and CDR2 is YYEEEE. CDR3 sequence reads: CASSLDLNEKLFF. In nucleotides, the CDR3 is TGTGCCAGCAGCTTGGACCTAAATGAAAAACTGTTTTTT.

This chain connects TRBV5-6 to TRBJ1-6, with D possibly matching TRBD1 (5 bases). The ends were cut back, 4 bases at V and 12 bases at J, with 20 bases in the middle. CDR1 SGHDT and CDR2 YYEEEE come from the germline V gene. The CDR3 has 15 amino acids. The CDR3: CASSRGRGGILPLHF. In DNA, the CDR3 is TGTGCCAGCAGCCGAGGGCGGGGGGGGATTTTACCCCTCCACTTT.

The chain couples TRBV6-5 to TRBJ2-1, with 9 bases fitting TRBD2. Germline V gene sequence: CDR1 MNHEY, CDR2 SVGAGI. The CDR3 loop spans 15 amino acids. Trimming removed 2 bases from V and 5 bases from J; junction bases left unmatched: 4. This chain's CDR3 is CASSYRAGGHNEQFF. The CDR3 DNA follows: TGTGCCAGCAGTTACAGAGCGGGAGGACACAATGAGCAGTTCTTC.

The chain is built from TRBV5-1 and TRBJ1-3; no clear D gene. CDR1 is SGHRS, CDR2 YFSETQ, per germline. The CDR3 consists of 16 residues. The ends were cut back, 4 bases at V and 0 bases at J, with 14 bases in the middle. CDR3: CASSQTPDISGNTIYF. CDR3 bases: TGCGCCAGCAGCCAGACCCCTGACATCTCTGGAAACACCATATATTTT.